The entry below describes one T cell receptor beta chain. Its antigen is still unknown. The entry originates in a study of cytomegalovirus exposure and HLA in healthy donors. Overall study results and limits: Many donors carried some public TCRs, although rarity characterized most TCR sequences.

Amplification used 60 Vbeta primers and 13 Jbeta primers. TCRdb's table, derived via immunoSEQ multiplex PCR, lists solely in-frame clones and lacks some. The sample contains 100,000 to 150,000 clones, roughly 72% of which appear only once. Germline-derived CDR1 and CDR2 are WSHSY and SAAADI. This CDR3 region has 18 residues. Deletions cut 0 bases from V and 5 bases from J, with 20 bases between. This rearrangement joins TRBV10-2 to TRBJ2-1; D is undetermined. Sequencing was carried out using PBMCs. The TCR was taken from a male donor in good health and CMV-seronegative. In DNA form, the CDR3 reads TGCGCCAGCAGTGAGTCGACATTTCGAGTTTCTTCCGACAATGAGCAGTTCTTC. Protein: CASSESTFRVSSDNEQFF.